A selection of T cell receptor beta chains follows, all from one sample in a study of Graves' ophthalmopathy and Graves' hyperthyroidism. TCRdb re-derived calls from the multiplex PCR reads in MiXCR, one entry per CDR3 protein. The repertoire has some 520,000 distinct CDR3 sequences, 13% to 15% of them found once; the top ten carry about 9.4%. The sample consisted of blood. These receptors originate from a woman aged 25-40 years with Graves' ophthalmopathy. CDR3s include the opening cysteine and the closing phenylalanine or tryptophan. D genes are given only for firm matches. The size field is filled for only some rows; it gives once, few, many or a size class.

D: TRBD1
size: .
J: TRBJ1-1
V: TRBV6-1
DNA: TGTGCCAGCACCGGGACAGGGACGGGTGAAGCTTTCTTT
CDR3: CASTGTGTGEAFF

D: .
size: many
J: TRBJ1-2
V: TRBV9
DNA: TGTGCCAGCAGTGACAGTCCGACTGATTATGGCTACACCTTC
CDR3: CASSDSPTDYGYTF

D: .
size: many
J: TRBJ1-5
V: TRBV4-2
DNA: TGTGCCAGCAGCCAGGCCGGTAGTCAGCCCCAGCATTTT
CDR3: CASSQAGSQPQHF

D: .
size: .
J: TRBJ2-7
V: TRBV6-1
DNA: TGTGCCAGCAGTGACAGTCCACTCACCGAGCAGTACTTC
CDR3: CASSDSPLTEQYF

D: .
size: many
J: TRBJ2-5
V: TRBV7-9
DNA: TGTGCCAGCAGCTTGTGGGGGCCTGGGGAGACCCAGTACTTC
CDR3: CASSLWGPGETQYF

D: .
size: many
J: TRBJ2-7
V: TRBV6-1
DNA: TGTGCCAGCAGGGGGGACATTCCCTACGAGCAGTACTTC
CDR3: CASRGDIPYEQYF

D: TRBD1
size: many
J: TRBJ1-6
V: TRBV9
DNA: TGTGCCAGCAGCCGACAGGGGGATCATAATTCACCCCTCCACTTT
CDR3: CASSRQGDHNSPLHF

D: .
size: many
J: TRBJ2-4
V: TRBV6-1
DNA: TGTGCCAGCAGTGAAGCTAGCGAAAACATTCAGTACTTC
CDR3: CASSEASENIQYF

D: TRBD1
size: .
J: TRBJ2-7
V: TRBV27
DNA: TGTGCCAGCAGTCCAGGGGGTCATGTCTACGAGCAGTACTTC
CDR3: CASSPGGHVYEQYF

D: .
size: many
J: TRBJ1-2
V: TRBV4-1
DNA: TGCGCCAGCAGCCAACCAGGGCTCTATGGCTACACCTTC
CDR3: CASSQPGLYGYTF

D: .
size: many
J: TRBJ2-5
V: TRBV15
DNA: TGTGCCACCAGCAGAGAGGGGGACGGCCAAGAGACCCAGTACTTC
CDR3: CATSREGDGQETQYF

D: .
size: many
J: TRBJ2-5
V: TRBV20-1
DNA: TGCAGTGCTAGAGATTGGGTCAGGGGCGGTAGGGAGACCCAGTACTTC
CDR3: CSARDWVRGGRETQYF

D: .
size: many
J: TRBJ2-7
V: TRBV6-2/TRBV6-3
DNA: TGTGCCAGCAGTTACTCCCTTTACGAGCAGTACTTC
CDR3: CASSYSLYEQYF

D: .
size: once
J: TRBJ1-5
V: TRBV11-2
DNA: TGTGGCTGCGGCTTAGGAGGGGCCTCGGGGAATCAGCCCCAGCATTTT
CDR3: CGCGLGGASGNQPQHF

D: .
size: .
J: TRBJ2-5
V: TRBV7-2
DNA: TGTGCCAGCAGCTTAGCGCATGTGGAGACCCAGTACTTC
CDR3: CASSLAHVETQYF

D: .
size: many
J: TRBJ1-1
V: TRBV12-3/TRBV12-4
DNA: TGTGCCAGCAAGGACACTGAAGCTTTCTTT
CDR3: CASKDTEAFF

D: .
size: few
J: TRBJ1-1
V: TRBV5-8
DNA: TGTGCCAGCAGCCCTCCGGCTGGGATAGCTTTCTTT
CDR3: CASSPPAGIAFF

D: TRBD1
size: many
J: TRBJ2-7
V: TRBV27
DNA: TGTGCCAGCAGCCGATGGGGACAGGGGGCCGACGAGCAGTACTTC
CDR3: CASSRWGQGADEQYF

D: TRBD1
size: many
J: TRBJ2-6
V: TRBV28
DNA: TGTGCCAGCAGTTTCGTGGGGACAGGGGCGTCTGGGGCCAACGTCCTGACTTTC
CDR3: CASSFVGTGASGANVLTF

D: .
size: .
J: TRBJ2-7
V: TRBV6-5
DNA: TGTGCCAGCAGTTCCATCGACCAAGCCTACGAGCAGTACTTC
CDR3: CASSSIDQAYEQYF

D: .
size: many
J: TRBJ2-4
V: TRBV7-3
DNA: TGTGCCAGCAGCTTCGCAGGGCCAGCTTTTGGGGGCCTTCTGTACTTC
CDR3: CASSFAGPAFGGLLYF

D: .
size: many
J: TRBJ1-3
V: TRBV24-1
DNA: TGTGCCACCAGGGGAGGGGAGGGGGAAGGAAACACCATATATTTT
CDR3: CATRGGEGEGNTIYF

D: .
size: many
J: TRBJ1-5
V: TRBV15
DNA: TGTGCCACCAGCAGAGATGGCGATCAGCCCCAGCATTTT
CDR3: CATSRDGDQPQHF

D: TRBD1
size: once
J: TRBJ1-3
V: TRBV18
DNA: TGTGCCAGCTCACTAGAAATAGGGGGCACTGGAAACACCATATATTTT
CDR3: CASSLEIGGTGNTIYF

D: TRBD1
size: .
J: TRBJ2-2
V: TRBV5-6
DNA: TGTGCCAGCAGCCCCGGGACAGGGGTGGCCGGGGAGCTGTTTTTT
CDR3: CASSPGTGVAGELFF

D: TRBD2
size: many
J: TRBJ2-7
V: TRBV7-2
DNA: TGTGCCAGCAGCCCCACTACTAGCGGGTTCTACGAGCAGTACTTC
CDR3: CASSPTTSGFYEQYF

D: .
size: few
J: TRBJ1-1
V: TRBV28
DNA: TGTGCCAGCAGTTTGGGCAGGGGCACAGCTTTCTTT
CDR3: CASSLGRGTAFF

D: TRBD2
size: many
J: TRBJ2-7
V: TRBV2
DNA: TGTGCCAGCAGTGTCGGGGGGGGCTACGAGCAGTACTTC
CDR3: CASSVGGGYEQYF

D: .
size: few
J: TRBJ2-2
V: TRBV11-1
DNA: TGTGCCAGCTTTGGGTTTTGGGGGCCGAACACCGGGGAGCTGTTTTTT
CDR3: CASFGFWGPNTGELFF

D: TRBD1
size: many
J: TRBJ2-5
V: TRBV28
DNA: TGTGCCAGCAGTCCCCGATTGGACAGGGAAGAGACCCAGTACTTC
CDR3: CASSPRLDREETQYF

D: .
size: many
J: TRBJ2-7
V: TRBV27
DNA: TGTGCCAGCAGTCACGGAGTGGCCTACGAGCAGTACTTC
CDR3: CASSHGVAYEQYF

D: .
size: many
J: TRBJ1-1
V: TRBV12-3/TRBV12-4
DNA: TGTGCCAGCACCAACCCGGGGGGGAAGGGGACTGAAGCTTTCTTT
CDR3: CASTNPGGKGTEAFF

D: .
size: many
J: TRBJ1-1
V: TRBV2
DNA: TGTGCCAGCAGTATTTCGACCGGTGAAGCTTTCTTT
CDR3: CASSISTGEAFF

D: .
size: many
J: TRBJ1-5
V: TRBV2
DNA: TGTGCCAGCAGTGGGCTTAGGAATCAGCCCCAGCATTTT
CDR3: CASSGLRNQPQHF

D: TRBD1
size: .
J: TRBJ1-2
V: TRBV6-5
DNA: TGTGCCAGCAGTACTAGGGACAGAGAATATGGCTACACCTTC
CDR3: CASSTRDREYGYTF

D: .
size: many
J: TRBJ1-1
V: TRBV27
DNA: TGTGCCAGCGAGGGGATGAACACTGAAGCTTTCTTT
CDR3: CASEGMNTEAFF

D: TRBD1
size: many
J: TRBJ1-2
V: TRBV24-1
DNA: TGTGCCACCAGTGACCACGGGACAGACTATGGCTACACCTTC
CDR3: CATSDHGTDYGYTF

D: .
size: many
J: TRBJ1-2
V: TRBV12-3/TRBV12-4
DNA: TGTGCCAGCAGTTTAGGGGCGGGCTACACCTTC
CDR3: CASSLGAGYTF

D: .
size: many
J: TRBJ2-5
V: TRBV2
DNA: TGTGCCGTCTTCCAAGAGACCCAGTACTTC
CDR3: CAVFQETQYF

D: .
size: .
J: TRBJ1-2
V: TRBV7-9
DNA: TGTGCCAGCAGCTTAGCGGGGGCTCATGGCTACACCTTC
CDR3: CASSLAGAHGYTF